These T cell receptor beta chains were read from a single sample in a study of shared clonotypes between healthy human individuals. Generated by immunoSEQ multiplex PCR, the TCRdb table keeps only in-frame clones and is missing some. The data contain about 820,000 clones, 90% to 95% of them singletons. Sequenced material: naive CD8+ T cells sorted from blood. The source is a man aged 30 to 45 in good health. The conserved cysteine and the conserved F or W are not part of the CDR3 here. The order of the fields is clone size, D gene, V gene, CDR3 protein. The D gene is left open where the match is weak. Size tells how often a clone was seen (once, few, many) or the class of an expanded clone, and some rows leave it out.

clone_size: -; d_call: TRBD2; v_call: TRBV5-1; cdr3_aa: ASSEPLAGAVNEQF
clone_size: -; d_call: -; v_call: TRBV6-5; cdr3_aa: ASYDSFSEAF
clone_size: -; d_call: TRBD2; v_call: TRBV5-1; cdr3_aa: ASSYYGTSDLGNEQY
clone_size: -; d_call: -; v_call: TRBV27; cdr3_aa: ASSLFSQREQY
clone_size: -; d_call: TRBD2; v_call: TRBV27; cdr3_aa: ASGDTSGYEQY
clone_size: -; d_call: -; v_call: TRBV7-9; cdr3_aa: ASRPGTGTYEQY
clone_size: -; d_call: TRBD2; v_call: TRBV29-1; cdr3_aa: SVSSGSTDTQY
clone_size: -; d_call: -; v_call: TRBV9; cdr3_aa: ASSPQGSPAHEQY
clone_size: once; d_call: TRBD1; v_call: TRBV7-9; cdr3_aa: ASSLDRGRDSCYT
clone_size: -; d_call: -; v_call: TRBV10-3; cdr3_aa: AIRAINTGELF
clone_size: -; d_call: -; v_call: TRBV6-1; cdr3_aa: ANRESPRETQY
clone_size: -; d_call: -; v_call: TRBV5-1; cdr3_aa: ASSQNVGVEEQY
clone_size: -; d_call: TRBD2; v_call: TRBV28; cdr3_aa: ASRRGTSGRYYEQY
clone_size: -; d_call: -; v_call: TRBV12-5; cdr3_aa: ASGLVVTKGPYNSPLH
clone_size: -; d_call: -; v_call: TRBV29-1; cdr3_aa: SVRGQGYEQY
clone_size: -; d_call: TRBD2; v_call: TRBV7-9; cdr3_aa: ASSPGLAAEGGEQY
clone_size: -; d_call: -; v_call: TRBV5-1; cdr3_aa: ASGETAGANVLT
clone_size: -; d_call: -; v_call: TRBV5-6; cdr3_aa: ASSAQSYEQY
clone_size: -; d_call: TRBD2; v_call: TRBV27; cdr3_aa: ASSIGLAGNYEQY
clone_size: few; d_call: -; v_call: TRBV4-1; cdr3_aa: ASSQDREVGETQY
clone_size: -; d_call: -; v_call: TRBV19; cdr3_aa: ASSWSPTRPQH
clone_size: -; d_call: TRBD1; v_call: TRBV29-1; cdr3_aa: SVVGQGAYEQY
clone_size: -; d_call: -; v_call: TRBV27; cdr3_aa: ASSVAPREKYEQY
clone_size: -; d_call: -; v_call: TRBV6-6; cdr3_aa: ASSYSIEGSNTEAF
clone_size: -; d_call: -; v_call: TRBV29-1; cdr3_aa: SVELGQQGTIYEQY
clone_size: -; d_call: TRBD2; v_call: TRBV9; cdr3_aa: ASSPSTTSGGRVYEQY
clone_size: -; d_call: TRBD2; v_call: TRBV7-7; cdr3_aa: ASSLELAGGADTQY
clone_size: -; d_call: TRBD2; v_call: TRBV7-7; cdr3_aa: ASSPRLVAGGTGELF
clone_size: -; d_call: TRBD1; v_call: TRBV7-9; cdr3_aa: ASSLGQGALVEQY
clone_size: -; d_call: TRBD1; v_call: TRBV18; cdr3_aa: ASSPLRTGGHDEQF
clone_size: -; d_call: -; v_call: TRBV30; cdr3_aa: AWTHLGAWNTGELF
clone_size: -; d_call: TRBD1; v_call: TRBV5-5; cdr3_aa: ASSPDRGLYEQF
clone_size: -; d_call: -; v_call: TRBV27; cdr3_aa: ASSDRPRDEQF
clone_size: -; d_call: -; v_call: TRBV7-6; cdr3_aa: ASSFAAGSRETQY
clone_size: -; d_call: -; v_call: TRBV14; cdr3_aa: ASSPGGAGPGNEQF
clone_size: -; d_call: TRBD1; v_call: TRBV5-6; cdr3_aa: ASSVTGLVTEAF
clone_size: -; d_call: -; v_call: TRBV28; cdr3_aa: ASSWPRAGYT
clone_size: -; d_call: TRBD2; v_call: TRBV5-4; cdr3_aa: ASSPGLAEQF
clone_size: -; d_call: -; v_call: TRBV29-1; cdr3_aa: SVVWRDSIYEQY
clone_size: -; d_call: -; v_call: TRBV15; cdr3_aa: ATSSGTGGLEQY
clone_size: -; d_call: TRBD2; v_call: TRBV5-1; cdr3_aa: ASEAGGHYNEQF